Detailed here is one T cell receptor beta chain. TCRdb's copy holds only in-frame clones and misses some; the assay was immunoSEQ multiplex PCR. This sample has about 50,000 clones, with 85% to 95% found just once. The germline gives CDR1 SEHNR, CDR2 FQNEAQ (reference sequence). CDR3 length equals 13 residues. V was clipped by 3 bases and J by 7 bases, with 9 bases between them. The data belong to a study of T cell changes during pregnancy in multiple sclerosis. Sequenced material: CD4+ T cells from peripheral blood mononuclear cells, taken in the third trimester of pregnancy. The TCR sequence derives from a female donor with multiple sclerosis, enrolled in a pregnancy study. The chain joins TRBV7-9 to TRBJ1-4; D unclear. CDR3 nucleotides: TGTGCCAGCAGCTTGTCACAGATTGAAAAACTGTTTTTT. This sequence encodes CASSLSQIEKLFF.